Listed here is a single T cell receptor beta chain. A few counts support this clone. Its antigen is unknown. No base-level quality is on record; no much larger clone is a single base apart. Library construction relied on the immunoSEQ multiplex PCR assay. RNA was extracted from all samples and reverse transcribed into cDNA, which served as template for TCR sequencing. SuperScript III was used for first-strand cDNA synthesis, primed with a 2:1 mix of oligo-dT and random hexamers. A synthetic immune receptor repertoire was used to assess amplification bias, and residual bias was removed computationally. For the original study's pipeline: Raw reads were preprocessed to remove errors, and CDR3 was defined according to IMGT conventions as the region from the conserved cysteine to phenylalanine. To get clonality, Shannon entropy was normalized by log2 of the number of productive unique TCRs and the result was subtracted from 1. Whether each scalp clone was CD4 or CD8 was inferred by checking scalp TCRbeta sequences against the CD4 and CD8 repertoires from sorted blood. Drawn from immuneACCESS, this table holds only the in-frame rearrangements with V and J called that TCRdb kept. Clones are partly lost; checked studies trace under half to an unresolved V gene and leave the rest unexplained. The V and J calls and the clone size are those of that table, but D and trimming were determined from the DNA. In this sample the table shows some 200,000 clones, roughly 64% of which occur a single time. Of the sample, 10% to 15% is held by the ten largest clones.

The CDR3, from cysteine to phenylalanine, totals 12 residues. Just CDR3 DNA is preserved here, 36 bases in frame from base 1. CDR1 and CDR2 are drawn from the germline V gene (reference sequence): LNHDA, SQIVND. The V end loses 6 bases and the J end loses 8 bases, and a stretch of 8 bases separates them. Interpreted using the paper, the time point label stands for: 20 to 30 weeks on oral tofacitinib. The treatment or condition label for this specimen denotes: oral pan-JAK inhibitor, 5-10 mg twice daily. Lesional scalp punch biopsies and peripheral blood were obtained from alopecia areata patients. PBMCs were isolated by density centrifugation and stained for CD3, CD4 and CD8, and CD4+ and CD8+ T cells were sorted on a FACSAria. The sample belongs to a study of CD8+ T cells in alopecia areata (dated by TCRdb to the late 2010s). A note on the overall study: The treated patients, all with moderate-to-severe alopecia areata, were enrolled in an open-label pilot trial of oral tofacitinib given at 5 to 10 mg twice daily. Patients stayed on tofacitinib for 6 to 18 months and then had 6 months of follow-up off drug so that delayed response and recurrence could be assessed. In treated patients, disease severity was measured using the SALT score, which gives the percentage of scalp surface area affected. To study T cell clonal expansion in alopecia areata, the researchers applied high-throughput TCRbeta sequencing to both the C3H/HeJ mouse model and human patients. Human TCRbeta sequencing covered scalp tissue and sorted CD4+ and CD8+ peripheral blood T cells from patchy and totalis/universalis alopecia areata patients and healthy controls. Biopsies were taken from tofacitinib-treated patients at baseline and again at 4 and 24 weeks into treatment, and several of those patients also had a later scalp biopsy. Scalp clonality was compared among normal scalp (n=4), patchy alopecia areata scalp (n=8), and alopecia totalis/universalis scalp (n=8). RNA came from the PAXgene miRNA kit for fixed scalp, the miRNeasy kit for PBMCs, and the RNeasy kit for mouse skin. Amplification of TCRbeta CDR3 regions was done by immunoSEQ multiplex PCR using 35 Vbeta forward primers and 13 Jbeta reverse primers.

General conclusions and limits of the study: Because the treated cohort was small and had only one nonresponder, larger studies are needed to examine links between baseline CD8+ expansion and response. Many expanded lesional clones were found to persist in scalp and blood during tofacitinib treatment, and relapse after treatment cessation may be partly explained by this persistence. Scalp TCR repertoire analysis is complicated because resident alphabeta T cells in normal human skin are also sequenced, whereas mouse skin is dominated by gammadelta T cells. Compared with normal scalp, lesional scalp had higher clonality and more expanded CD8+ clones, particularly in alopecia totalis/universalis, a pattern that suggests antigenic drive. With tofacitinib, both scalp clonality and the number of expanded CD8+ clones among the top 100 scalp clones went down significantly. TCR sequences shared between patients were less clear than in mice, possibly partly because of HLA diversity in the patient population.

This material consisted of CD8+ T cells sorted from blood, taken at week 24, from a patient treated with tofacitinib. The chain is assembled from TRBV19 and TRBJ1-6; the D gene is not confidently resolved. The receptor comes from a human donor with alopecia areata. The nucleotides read TGTGCCAGTAGATCCGAGTATTCACCCCTCCACTTT. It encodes CASRSEYSPLHF. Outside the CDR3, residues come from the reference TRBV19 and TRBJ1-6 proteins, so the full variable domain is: DGGITQSPKYLFRKEGQNVTLSCEQNLNHDAMYWYRQDPGQGLRLIYYSQIVNDFQKGDIAEGYSVSREKKESFPLTVTSAQKNPTAFYLCASRSEYSPLHFGNGTRLTVT.